The clone carrying this TCR beta chain was observed many times. Its antigen is unidentified. The germline CDR1 and CDR2 sequences are SQVTM and ANQGSEA. The V gene lost 4 bases and the J gene lost 2 bases, with 6 bases spanning the gap. The CDR3 sequence is 11 residues long. TCRdb fed the 5' RACE reads into MiXCR, producing one record per CDR3 protein. The table shows about 160,000 distinct CDR3 sequences, with 5.5% to 7.5% occurring only once. This sample stems from a study of T cells after yellow fever vaccination. Study-wide findings and caveats: Abundant bulk-derived clonotypes could contaminate FACS-sorted repertoires. Weaker, the secondary response peaked sooner, at day 5 versus 15.

This specimen consisted of CD4+ T cells sorted from PBMCs, obtained 5 days after the first yellow fever vaccination. The chain carries TRBV29-1 and TRBJ2-7; D may correspond to TRBD1 or TRBD2 (5 bases each). This receptor was identified in a man aged 18 to 29 who received the YFV17D yellow fever vaccine. CDR3 in amino acids: CSVGGAYEQYF. In DNA, the CDR3 is TGCAGCGTTGGAGGGGCCTACGAGCAGTACTTC.